The present T cell receptor (beta chain) was sequenced within a study of technical replicates of blood from four donors. In germline, CDR1 is SGHRS, CDR2 YFSETQ. Trimming left V 4 bases short and J 0 bases short, with 7 bases between. The CDR3 has 14 amino acids. Only in-frame clones appear in the TCRdb table, and some are missing; sequencing was by immunoSEQ multiplex PCR. The sample has over 55,000 clones; 80% to 90% are singletons. The sequenced material came from PBMCs. This chain uses TRBV5-1 with TRBJ1-4, with unresolved D. This TCR was sampled from a human donor in good health. Some clones in this sample may be carry-over from other donors' samples. CDR3 amino acids: CASSPSSTNEKLFF. The CDR3 DNA reads as TGCGCCAGCAGCCCTTCTTCAACTAATGAAAAACTGTTTTTT.